The T cell receptor beta chain under discussion was sequenced for a study of T cells expressing NK-cell markers. Whole-study context: Most of the eight sequenced donors were HCMV-seropositive; one was seronegative. Points from the study as a whole: Several donors had dominant NKG2C+ clonotypes that comprised roughly 1.0-7.5% of their CD8+ T cells. Several donors' CD3+CD56-NKG2C+ cells were dominated by the same clonotypes.

The CDR3 totals 18 residues. Germline loops: CDR1 MGHRA, CDR2 YSYEKL. TCR beta libraries carry UMIs added by 5'RACE template switching. Each CDR3 protein gets one entry in TCRdb, which reprocessed the 5' RACE reads and gives no DNA. Recorded for this sample: about half a million distinct CDR3 sequences. With regard to this clonotype: What it binds is unknown.

The chain recombines TRBV4-1 with TRBJ2-6; TCRdb returns TRBD1, unconfirmable since there is no DNA. Sequences were obtained from blood T cells: a sorted CD56 or NKG2C T cell subset, CD4+ or CD8+ T cells, or bulk PBMC T cells (not recorded which). The TCR was taken from a woman between 45 and 60 years old in good health. The CDR3 loop is CASSHVETVYSGANVLTF.